This T cell receptor beta chain was retrieved from a study of T cell changes during pregnancy in multiple sclerosis. This CDR3 has 13 amino acids. Germline values: CDR1 SGHVS, CDR2 FQNEAQ. Profiling relied on immunoSEQ multiplex PCR, and the TCRdb table lists in-frame clones only, not all of them. Among some 97,000 clones, more than 80% were seen once, and the ten largest hold about 1.3%. The table lists this clone with a few counts. Germline is not matched at one junction end, which may reflect a read error. Material: peripheral blood, obtained in the second trimester of pregnancy. This clonotype originated in a female donor with multiple sclerosis, enrolled in a pregnancy study. The chain uses TRBV7-8 and TRBJ1-1, with D unresolved. CDR3 coding DNA: TGTGCCAGCAGCTTACGCGGACGCTGGAAGCGGAGCTTT. It translates to CASSLRGRWKRSF.